The 23 T cell receptor beta chains below were found in one sample sequenced in a study of fetal regulatory T cell absence and autoimmunity. Clones were sequenced by immunoSEQ multiplex PCR, and TCRdb holds only the in-frame ones, with some missing. Among some 46,000 clones listed, about 79% were seen once. Sequencing input: cord blood. Receptors were obtained from a newborn boy with IPEX syndrome.

V and J are TRBV7-6 and TRBJ2-3, with TRBD2 matching over 8 bases. The CDR3 covers 15 residues. In germline, CDR1 is SGHVS, CDR2 FNYEAQ. J lost 4 bases, V lost 1 base, and 4 bases had no gene match. The CDR3 bases are TGTGCCAGCAGCTTAGAAGCGGGGGCACCAGATACGCAGTATTTT. Its translation is CASSLEAGAPDTQYF.

The chain is built from TRBV29-1 and TRBJ1-2; D uncertain. The CDR3 has 11 residues. Germline V gene sequence: CDR1 SQVTM, CDR2 ANQGSEA. Trimming left V 0 bases short and J 4 bases short, with 3 bases between. The CDR3 DNA sequence: TGCAGCGTTGAAGACACCTATGGCTACACCTTC. It translates to CSVEDTYGYTF. The full variable domain, in which reference TRBV29-1 and TRBJ1-2 provide the parts outside the CDR3, is SAVISQKPSRDICQRGTSLTIQCQVDSQVTMMFWYRQQPGQSLTLIATANQGSEATYESGFVIDKFPISRPNLTFSTLTVSNMSPEDSSIYLCSVEDTYGYTFGSGTRLTVV.

The rearrangement uses TRBV20-1 and TRBJ2-7, with D hard to call. The CDR3 loop spans 10 amino acids. CDR1 is DFQATT and CDR2 is SNEGSKA in the germline V gene (reference sequence). The germline V and J ends were trimmed by 1 base and 6 bases, with 4 bases remaining between them. CDR3 coding DNA: TGCAGTGCTAGAGGGGGCGAGCAGTACTTC. Amino acids: CSARGGEQYF.

This sequence joins TRBV7-6 and TRBJ2-5, with D unresolved. Germline V gene sequence: CDR1 SGHVS, CDR2 FNYEAQ. This CDR3 has 13 residues. The germline V and J ends were trimmed by 2 bases and 5 bases, with 9 bases remaining between them. As DNA, the CDR3 is TGTGCCAGCAGCTTACTTGGCGTTGAGACCCAGTACTTC. This translates into CASSLLGVETQYF.

The chain employs TRBV6-5 and TRBJ2-1, with D unclear. Germline V CDR1 and CDR2: MNHEY, SVGAGI. Trimming pared 1 base from V and 7 bases from J, leaving 8 bases between. The length of the CDR3 is 13 residues. CDR3 protein: CASSYYSENEQFF. CDR3 DNA: TGTGCCAGCAGTTACTACTCCGAGAATGAGCAGTTCTTC.

The chain has TRBV9 and TRBJ2-3; TRBD1 might be the D (6 bases). The V end was cut by 0 bases, the J end by 0 bases, with 8 bases between. The CDR3 loop spans 15 amino acids. The V gene's germline CDR1 is SGDLS and CDR2 YYNGEE. The CDR3, as DNA: TGTGCCAGCAGCGTAGCAGGACAGAGCACAGATACGCAGTATTTT. Residues: CASSVAGQSTDTQYF. The full variable domain, completed using reference TRBV9 and TRBJ2-3, is DSGVTQTPKHLITATGQRVTLRCSPRSGDLSVYWYQQSLDQGLQFLIQYYNGEERAKGNILERFSAQQFPDLHSELNLSSLELGDSALYFCASSVAGQSTDTQYFGPGTRLTVL.

The V gene is TRBV18, the J gene TRBJ2-7; 8 bases agree with TRBD1. Germline CDR1 KGHSH, CDR2 LQKENI. This CDR3 is built from 18 residues. Unmatched junction bases numbered 13, after V lost 0 bases and J lost 3 bases. Written as DNA, the CDR3 is TGTGCCAGCTCACCACCGAAATTTGGCAGGGGGCGAAGCTACGAGCAGTACTTC. Translation: CASSPPKFGRGRSYEQYF.

The chain carries TRBV5-4 and TRBJ2-7, with D hard to call. Germline V gene data show CDR1 as SGHNT and CDR2 as YYREEE (reference sequence). The CDR3 consists of 14 residues. V lost 0 bases to trimming and J lost 2 bases, with 9 bases between them. The CDR3 protein is CASSLAGMTYEQYF. The CDR3 DNA follows: TGTGCCAGCAGCTTGGCTGGTATGACCTACGAGCAGTACTTC. The whole variable domain, remainder taken from reference TRBV5-4 and TRBJ2-7, is ETGVTQSPTHLIKTRGQQVTLRCSSQSGHNTVSWYQQALGQGPQFIFQYYREEENGRGNFPPRFSGLQFPNYSSELNVNALELDDSALYLCASSLAGMTYEQYFGPGTRLTVT.

The rearrangement uses TRBV7-9 and TRBJ2-5; no definite D call. Per the germline V gene, CDR1 is SEHNR and CDR2 is FQNEAQ (reference sequence). The ends were cut back, 5 bases at V and 5 bases at J, with 12 bases in the middle. This CDR3 comprises 13 residues. The CDR3 loop is CASSRGRQETQYF. The CDR3 DNA reads as TGTGCCAGCAGCCGAGGACGTCAGGAGACCCAGTACTTC.

The table lists this clone with a few counts. The chain joins TRBV19 to TRBJ2-7; 10 positions agree with TRBD2. Germline loops: CDR1 LNHDA, CDR2 SQIVND (reference sequence). V lost 5 bases, J lost 2 bases, and 6 bases stayed unmatched. The CDR3 has 15 amino acids. The CDR3 loop reads CASSQLAGPAYEQYF. As DNA, the CDR3 is TGTGCCAGTAGTCAACTAGCGGGACCAGCCTACGAGCAGTACTTC.

The sample holds a few counts of this clone. The chain carries TRBV1 and TRBJ2-7; the table assigns TRBD2, which was not confirmed against the DNA. TRBV1 counts as a pseudogene. The CDR3 is made up of 13 amino acids. The CDR3 sequence: CTRVAGVYGEQYF. CDR3 nucleotide sequence: TGCACCAGGGTAGCGGGAGTTTACGGCGAGCAGTACTTC.

This CDR3 reads CASSLVGGSTEAFF. The CDR3 region has the DNA TGTGCCAGCAGCCTGGTGGGGGGGAGCACTGAAGCTTTCTTT. The gene calls are TRBV5-8 and TRBJ1-1, with a possible D match to TRBD1 (5 bases). V was cut by 4 bases and J by 4 bases, with 14 bases left in between. Germline values: CDR1 SGHTS, CDR2 YDEGEE. CDR3 size: 14 residues.

This sequence joins TRBV25-1 and TRBJ1-3; D remains unclear. There are 15 residues in the CDR3. V lost 6 bases, J lost 0 bases, and 12 bases lay in between. Per germline, CDR1 MGHDK and CDR2 SYGVNS. The CDR3 here is CASSAWGTSGNTIYF. CDR3 bases: TGTGCCAGCAGCGCGTGGGGTACCTCTGGAAACACCATATATTTT.

The chain recombines TRBV4-3 with TRBJ1-6, with 8 bases identical to TRBD1. This CDR3 comprises 21 residues. Germline CDR1 reads LGHNA; CDR2 reads YSLEER. V shed 1 base and J 2 bases; nucleotides not matched to a gene: 16. The CDR3 region is CASSQVTSGTGGVAYNSPLHF. The CDR3 DNA reads as TGCGCCAGCAGCCAAGTAACCTCCGGGACAGGAGGGGTTGCCTATAATTCACCCCTCCACTTT.

The gene calls are TRBV25-1 and TRBJ2-2, with D perhaps matching TRBD1 (6 bases). The CDR3 spans 13 residues. Germline CDR1 is MGHDK and CDR2 is SYGVNS. V dropped 10 bases and J dropped 5 bases, with 14 bases sitting between them. This CDR3 is CATGQWGTGELFF. The CDR3 nucleotides are TGTGCCACCGGACAGTGGGGGACCGGGGAGCTGTTTTTT.

The V gene is TRBV6-1, the J gene TRBJ1-2; D perhaps matches TRBD1 (6 bases). This CDR3 comprises 12 residues. The V end lost 6 bases, the J end lost 4 bases, and 9 bases lay between the germline ends. Germline CDR1 reads MNHNS; CDR2 reads SASEGT. The CDR3 protein is CASRTGIYGYTF. DNA for the CDR3: TGTGCCAGCAGGACAGGCATCTATGGCTACACCTTC.

The table lists this clone with a few counts. This chain uses TRBV5-6 with TRBJ2-1, with D perhaps matching TRBD2 (6 bases). The CDR3 runs 14 residues. V shed 3 bases and J shed 4 bases, with 11 bases lying between them. The V gene's germline CDR1 is SGHDT and CDR2 YYEEEE. The CDR3 sequence: CASSWSGSYNEQFF. The CDR3 DNA follows: TGTGCCAGCAGCTGGAGCGGGTCTTACAATGAGCAGTTCTTC.

The rearrangement links TRBV5-1 to TRBJ2-5; 10 bases map to TRBD1. The CDR3 length is 17 residues. Germline V lookup: CDR1 SGHRS, CDR2 YFSETQ. J gave up 1 base and V 0 bases, and 6 bases lay outside the gene matches. CDR3 DNA: TGCGCCAGCAGCTTGGCCCTCCGGACAGGGGGCCAAGAGACCCAGTACTTC. It codes for CASSLALRTGGQETQYF.

This rearrangement joins TRBV7-9 to TRBJ2-5; TRBD2 agrees at 8 bases. Germline V gene data show CDR1 as SEHNR and CDR2 as FQNEAQ (reference sequence). J lost 4 bases, V lost 5 bases, and 6 bases had no gene match. The CDR3 consists of 14 residues. The CDR3 protein is CASSPKRERETQYF. CDR3 DNA sequence: TGTGCCAGCAGCCCGAAGCGGGAGCGAGAGACCCAGTACTTC. The complete variable domain, with remaining parts taken from reference TRBV7-9 and TRBJ2-5, reads DTGVSQNPRHKITKRGQNVTFRCDPISEHNRLYWYRQTLGQGPEFLTYFQNEAQLEKSRLLSDRFSAERPKGSFSTLEIQRTEQGDSAMYLCASSPKRERETQYFGPGTRLLVL.

The count of this clone is one. This rearrangement joins TRBV7-9 to TRBJ2-1; TRBD2 might be the D (7 bases). This CDR3 is 14 amino acids long. The V end lost 2 bases, the J end lost 8 bases, and 13 bases lay between the germline ends. Germline CDR1 SEHNR, CDR2 FQNEAQ (reference sequence). CDR3 in DNA: TGTGCCAGCAGCTTACTCCCCGGGGGGCATGAGCAGTTCTTC. Protein sequence: CASSLLPGGHEQFF.

V is TRBV5-1 and J is TRBJ2-1; 8 bases align to TRBD2. V was pared by 5 bases and J by 4 bases, with 5 bases of the junction left unmatched. CDR1 is SGHRS and CDR2 is YFSETQ in the germline V gene. The CDR3 sequence is 14 residues long. The CDR3 protein is CASSATSVYNEQFF. CDR3 sequence (DNA): TGCGCCAGCAGTGCGACTAGCGTATACAATGAGCAGTTCTTC.

The chain uses TRBV28 and TRBJ1-4; D unresolved. This CDR3 comprises 14 residues. Germline loops: CDR1 MDHEN, CDR2 SYDVKM. Trimming removed 2 bases at V and 5 bases at J, with 9 bases between. CDR3: CASSLPGRNEKLFF. The CDR3 DNA is TGTGCCAGCAGTTTACCGGGCAGGAATGAAAAACTGTTTTTT. Combining the CDR3 with reference TRBV28 and TRBJ1-4 gives the whole variable domain DVKVTQSSRYLVKRTGEKVFLECVQDMDHENMFWYRQDPGLGLRLIYFSYDVKMKEKGDIPEGYSVSREKKERFSLILESASTNQTSMYLCASSLPGRNEKLFFGSGTQLSVL.

Only one count was recorded for this clone. The chain joins TRBV5-1 to TRBJ2-3; D unclear. The CDR3 covers 16 residues. Germline V gives CDR1 SGHRS, CDR2 YFSETQ. Trimming left V 4 bases short and J 1 base short, with 16 bases between. In DNA, the CDR3 is TGCGCCAGCAGCCCGGAACAGAGTCTTGGCACAGATACGCAGTATTTT. Amino acid sequence: CASSPEQSLGTDTQYF.